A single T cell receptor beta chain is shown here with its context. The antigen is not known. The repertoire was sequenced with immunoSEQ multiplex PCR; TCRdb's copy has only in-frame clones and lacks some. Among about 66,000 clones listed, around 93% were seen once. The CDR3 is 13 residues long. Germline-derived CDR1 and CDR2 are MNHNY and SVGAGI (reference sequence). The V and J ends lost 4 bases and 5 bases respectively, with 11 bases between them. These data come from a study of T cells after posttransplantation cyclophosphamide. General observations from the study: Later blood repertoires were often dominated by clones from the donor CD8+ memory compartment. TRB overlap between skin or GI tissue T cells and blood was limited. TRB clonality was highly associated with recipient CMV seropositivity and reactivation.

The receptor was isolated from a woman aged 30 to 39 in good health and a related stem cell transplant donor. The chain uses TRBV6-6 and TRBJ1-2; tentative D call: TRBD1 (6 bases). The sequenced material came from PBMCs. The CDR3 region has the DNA TGTGCCAGCAGTTCGGGGGGCTTGTATGGCTACACCTTC. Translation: CASSSGGLYGYTF.